These 25 T cell receptor beta chains share one sample of origin, sequenced in a study of response to subunit inactivated influenza vaccine. TCRdb ran MiXCR on the RT-PCR reads and lists one entry per CDR3 protein. The table includes around 480,000 distinct CDR3 sequences, about 15% detected once. The sample here was CD4+ T cells sorted from PBMCs, taken less than 30 months after vaccination. The receptors shown here come from a man between 45 and 75 years old who received an inactivated influenza vaccine.

This clonotype was seen more than once but under ten times. The CDR3 loop reads CASRPSRGVYNEQFF. In DNA, the CDR3 is TGTGCCAGCAGACCGAGCCGGGGGGTCTACAATGAGCAGTTCTTC. The rearrangement links TRBV6-1 to TRBJ2-1; 7 bases fit TRBD2. The CDR3 covers 15 residues. In germline, CDR1 is MNHNS, CDR2 SASEGT. Trimming at V came to 6 bases and at J to 3 bases, leaving 8 bases not matched to a gene.

This clonotype appeared many times. The chain couples TRBV12-3 or TRBV12-4 to TRBJ1-5, with unresolved D. The CDR3 sequence is 12 residues long. V lost 8 bases and J lost 2, with 7 bases in between. The chain's CDR3 is CASGLRNQPQHF. The CDR3 region has the DNA TGTGCCAGCGGTCTACGCAATCAGCCCCAGCATTTT.

The V and J genes are TRBV5-1 and TRBJ2-7; no clear D. CDR1 and CDR2 from the germline V gene are SGHRS and YFSETQ. The V gene lost 1 base and the J gene lost 0 bases, with 11 bases spanning the gap. The CDR3 is 15 amino acids. The CDR3: CASSLLEFSSYEQYF. The CDR3, as DNA: TGCGCCAGCAGCTTGCTCGAATTCAGCTCCTACGAGCAGTACTTC.

This clonotype is deemed medium-sized. This chain joins TRBV12-3 or TRBV12-4 and TRBJ1-6; 7 nucleotides line up with TRBD1. V lost 5 bases to trimming and J lost 10 bases; unmatched junction nucleotides: 8. This CDR3 has 14 amino acids. The CDR3 DNA reads TGTGCCAGCAGTCCACAGGGACAGCGATCACCCCTCCACTTT. Protein product: CASSPQGQRSPLHF.

The rearrangement uses TRBV28 and TRBJ1-2, with D tentatively TRBD1 (6 bases). The V gene's germline CDR1 is MDHEN and CDR2 SYDVKM. The ends were cut back, 7 bases at V and 8 bases at J, with 14 bases in the middle. The CDR3 has 12 residues. The CDR3 nucleotides read TGTGCCAGCACGGGGACACGGTTCGGCTACACCTTC. Amino acids: CASTGTRFGYTF.

In this sample, this clonotype turned up many times. The CDR3 DNA sequence: TGTGCCAGTAGTATGGCCGGAGGGAACACTGAAGCTTTCTTT. Protein sequence: CASSMAGGNTEAFF. The rearrangement links TRBV19 to TRBJ1-1; unclear D gene. The CDR3 is 14 residues long. Germline lookup yields CDR1 LNHDA and CDR2 SQIVND (reference sequence). V was pared by 3 bases and J by 1 base, with 9 bases between.

This clonotype showed up many times. The chain uses TRBV20-1 and TRBJ1-1; no definite D call. Trimming removed 3 bases at V and 3 bases at J, with 2 bases between. Germline V gene lookup returns CDR1 DFQATT and CDR2 SNEGSKA (reference sequence). The CDR3 runs 10 residues. CDR3: CSARDTEAFF. The DNA for the CDR3 is TGCAGTGCTAGGGACACTGAAGCTTTCTTT.

This clonotype has ten or more counts. V gene TRBV7-8 combines with J gene TRBJ2-2, with a possible D match to TRBD1 (5 bases). The CDR3 has 13 residues. V lost 3 bases, J lost 5 bases, and 7 bases lay in between. Per germline, CDR1 SGHVS and CDR2 FQNEAQ. The CDR3 region is CASSFSGTGELFF. The CDR3, as DNA: TGTGCCAGCAGCTTTTCAGGGACCGGGGAGCTGTTTTTT.

Ten or more counts support this clonotype. This rearrangement joins TRBV27 to TRBJ2-2; D is uncertain. CDR1 and CDR2 from the germline V gene are MNHEY and SMNVEV (reference sequence). This CDR3 has 12 amino acids. V was cut by 8 bases and J by 5 bases, with 9 bases left in between. The chain's CDR3 is CASGKRTGELFF. The CDR3 bases are TGTGCCAGCGGTAAAAGGACCGGGGAGCTGTTTTTT.

CDR3 region: CASSDSFQETQYF. Written as DNA, the CDR3 is TGTGCCAGCAGTGACAGTTTTCAAGAGACCCAGTACTTC. The chain couples TRBV6-1 to TRBJ2-5; D not certain. The CDR3 extends over 13 amino acids. V shed 3 bases and J shed 2 bases, with 7 bases lying between them. The germline V gene encodes CDR1 MNHNS and CDR2 SASEGT.

This clonotype was observed a few times. This sequence joins TRBV2 and TRBJ2-1; D remains unclear. This CDR3 comprises 11 residues. V shed 6 bases and J shed 10 bases, with 10 bases lying between them. The germline V gene encodes CDR1 SNHLY and CDR2 FYNNEI. The CDR3 sequence: CASSQKREQFF. In DNA form, the CDR3 reads TGTGCCAGCAGCCAAAAAAGAGAGCAGTTCTTC.

The chain is built from TRBV7-9 and TRBJ1-1; 9 bases align to TRBD1. Per the germline V gene, CDR1 is SEHNR and CDR2 is FQNEAQ (reference sequence). After removal of 5 bases from V and 9 bases from J, the junction contained 7 bases not matched to a gene. The CDR3 is made up of 13 amino acids. CDR3 sequence reads: CASSAGQGLKAFF. In nucleotides, the CDR3 is TGTGCCAGCAGCGCGGGACAGGGCTTGAAAGCTTTCTTT. Filled out from reference TRBV7-9 and TRBJ1-1, the complete variable domain reads DTGVSQNPRHKITKRGQNVTFRCDPISEHNRLYWYRQTLGQGPEFLTYFQNEAQLEKSRLLSDRFSAERPKGSFSTLEIQRTEQGDSAMYLCASSAGQGLKAFFGQGTRLTVV.

CDR3 loop: CSVEDGAREQFF. The CDR3 DNA reads TGCAGCGTTGAAGACGGTGCGAGAGAGCAGTTCTTC. The chain employs TRBV29-1 and TRBJ2-1; D call uncertain. V lost 0 bases to trimming and J lost 10 bases, with 10 bases between them. Germline loops: CDR1 SQVTM, CDR2 ANQGSEA. This CDR3 spans 12 amino acids.

The V gene is TRBV3-1, the J gene TRBJ2-2; 9 nucleotides line up with TRBD1. Germline V gene data show CDR1 as LGHDT and CDR2 as YNNKEL (reference sequence). CDR3 size: 18 residues. The J segment lost 4 bases and the V segment lost 2 bases, leaving 11 bases of the junction unmatched. Here the CDR3 DNA reads TGTGCCAGCAGCCAACTGCAAGGGACAGGGTGGACCACCGGGGAGCTGTTTTTT. Protein product: CASSQLQGTGWTTGELFF. The entire variable domain, with the rest obtained from reference TRBV3-1 and TRBJ2-2, is as follows: DTAVSQTPKYLVTQMGNDKSIKCEQNLGHDTMYWYKQDSKKFLKIMFSYNNKELIINETVPNRFSPKSPDKAHLNLHINSLELGDSAVYFCASSQLQGTGWTTGELFFGEGSRLTVL.

This clonotype came up a few times. The J gene is TRBJ2-3, the V gene TRBV20-1; TRBD1 aligns across 11 bases. The CDR3 is 15 residues long. The germline gives CDR1 DFQATT, CDR2 SNEGSKA (reference sequence). Trimming removed 2 bases from V and 6 bases from J; junction bases left unmatched: 7. The CDR3 loop is CSARSMDRGPDTQYF. The CDR3 bases are TGCAGTGCTAGATCCATGGACAGGGGGCCGGATACGCAGTATTTT.

This clonotype was recorded only once. The junction departs from germline at one end; a sequencing error may be responsible. The V and J genes are TRBV4-3 and TRBJ2-2, with TRBD1 identical over 11 bases. Germline assignment: CDR1 LGHNA and CDR2 YSLEER. This CDR3 is 16 amino acids long. As DNA, the CDR3 is TGCGCCAGCAGCTGGGGACAGGGGGAAAACACCGGTGAGCTGTTTTTT. This codes for CASSWGQGENTGELFF.

This clonotype showed up just a few times. V and J are TRBV6-6 and TRBJ2-7; D is perhaps TRBD1 or TRBD2 (5 bases each). The CDR3 length is 13 residues. V lost 11 bases, J lost 2 bases, and 16 bases lay in between. Germline assignment: CDR1 MNHNY and CDR2 SVGAGI (reference sequence). The DNA for the CDR3 is TGTGCCGCAGGATACGGGGACGCCTACGAGCAGTACTTC. Translating it yields CAAGYGDAYEQYF.

On this clonotype itself: A much larger clone is a single base away; this may be a read error. The rearrangement uses TRBV10-3 and TRBJ2-7; no definite D call. The V gene lost 6 bases and the J gene lost 3 bases, with 6 bases spanning the gap. Germline assignment: CDR1 ENHRY and CDR2 SYGVKD. There are 11 residues in the CDR3. In nucleotides, the CDR3 is TGTGCCATCAGCCAGTACTACGAGCAGTACTTC. It translates to CAISQYYEQYF.

This clonotype has just a few counts. This chain connects TRBV5-5 to TRBJ1-1; D perhaps matches TRBD1 (6 bases). Trimming cost V 4 bases and J 4 bases, with 14 bases left between them. Germline V gives CDR1 SGHKS, CDR2 YYEKEE (reference sequence). This CDR3 is built from 14 residues. The CDR3 here is CASSQQGLITEAFF. In nucleotides, the CDR3 is TGTGCCAGCAGCCAGCAGGGGCTAATCACTGAAGCTTTCTTT.

This clonotype has a single count. Compared with germline, one end of the junction differs, possibly owing to a read error. The chain couples TRBV6-1 to TRBJ2-7, with 9 bases fitting TRBD2. CDR3 length: 16 amino acids. The germline V gene has CDR1 MNHNS and CDR2 SASEGT. CDR3 amino acids: CASTPALGLADYAQYF. The CDR3 nucleotides read TGTGCCAGCACTCCGGCGTTGGGACTAGCCGATTACGCGCAGTACTTC.

This clonotype has more than one count but fewer than ten. V is TRBV4-2 and J is TRBJ2-7, with 8 bases matching TRBD1. The CDR3 runs to 16 residues. Germline V CDR1 and CDR2: LGHNA, YNFKEQ. Germline trimming cut 2 bases from V and 4 bases from J; bases unmatched to any gene: 10. The CDR3 here is CASSQPTGVSAYEQYF. In DNA form, the CDR3 reads TGTGCCAGCAGCCAACCGACAGGGGTTTCAGCATACGAGCAGTACTTC.

This clonotype was picked up many times. The genes are TRBV4-3 and TRBJ1-5, with a possible D match to TRBD1 (5 bases). Germline lookup yields CDR1 LGHNA and CDR2 YSLEER. This CDR3 has 14 amino acids. With 4 bases removed from V and 3 bases from J, the gap between germline ends came to 10 bases. The CDR3 coding sequence is TGCGCCAGCAGCCTCGGGACCAACAATCAGCCCCAGCATTTT. This encodes CASSLGTNNQPQHF.

This rearrangement joins TRBV5-1 to TRBJ2-5; D is possibly TRBD1 or TRBD2 (6 bases each). V gave up 0 bases and J gave up 5 bases, with 17 bases separating them. This CDR3 comprises 16 residues. The germline V gene encodes CDR1 SGHRS and CDR2 YFSETQ. CDR3 in amino acids: CASSLGLLGGRETQYF. The CDR3 nucleotides read TGCGCCAGCAGCTTGGGATTGCTGGGGGGCCGGGAGACCCAGTACTTC.

CDR3 protein: CASSQGGAGNSPLHF. CDR3 DNA sequence: TGTGCCAGCAGCCAAGGGGGAGCTGGTAATTCACCCCTCCACTTT. The chain recombines TRBV3-1 with TRBJ1-6; no firm D call. Germline-derived CDR1 and CDR2 are LGHDT and YNNKEL (reference sequence). Trimming cost V 1 base and J 6 bases, with 10 bases left between them. The CDR3 loop spans 15 amino acids.

The chain carries TRBV5-1 and TRBJ2-5; no clear D gene. CDR1 and CDR2 from the germline V gene are SGHRS and YFSETQ. The CDR3 has 13 amino acids. The ends were cut back, 5 bases at V and 1 base at J, with 9 bases in the middle. CDR3 residues: CASRTGPQETQYF. The CDR3 DNA is TGCGCCAGCAGGACCGGGCCCCAAGAGACCCAGTACTTC.